Shown below are 30 T cell receptor beta chains from a single sample sequenced in a study of T cells in Graves' hyperthyroidism and ophthalmopathy. The CDR3 regions of TCR beta were amplified from RNA transcripts. Researchers ran a first-round RT-PCR on the TCR CDR3 using the HTBI primer set. Via MiXCR, TCRdb re-called the multiplex PCR reads, giving one row per CDR3 protein. The data contain around 450,000 distinct CDR3 sequences, approximately 14% of them seen just once; the ten biggest clones take up 5% to 6%. The source material was blood. Receptors originate from a woman under 30 with Graves' hyperthyroidism.

This clonotype was observed at least ten times. The rearrangement uses TRBV7-9 and TRBJ2-7; 8 nucleotides agree with TRBD1. This CDR3 comprises 15 residues. Germline V gives CDR1 SEHNR, CDR2 FQNEAQ (reference sequence). The J segment lost 5 bases and the V segment lost 5 bases, leaving 11 bases of the junction unmatched. The CDR3 here is CASSPLRAGGNEQYF. The DNA for the CDR3 is TGTGCCAGCAGCCCCTTGCGGGCAGGGGGCAACGAGCAGTACTTC. Using reference TRBV7-9 and TRBJ2-7 for the parts outside the CDR3, the full variable domain is DTGVSQNPRHKITKRGQNVTFRCDPISEHNRLYWYRQTLGQGPEFLTYFQNEAQLEKSRLLSDRFSAERPKGSFSTLEIQRTEQGDSAMYLCASSPLRAGGNEQYFGPGTRLTVT.

The chain links TRBV27 to TRBJ1-2; D not resolved. V lost 6 bases to trimming and J lost 3 bases, with 20 bases between them. Germline V gene lookup returns CDR1 MNHEY and CDR2 SMNVEV (reference sequence). The CDR3 sequence is 16 residues long. The CDR3, as DNA: TGTGCCAGCAGCCTATACCCCCACGCAGCCCACTATGGCTACACCTTC. This translates into CASSLYPHAAHYGYTF.

The chain employs TRBV6-2 or TRBV6-3 and TRBJ2-7; D not resolved. This CDR3 comprises 13 residues. In germline, CDR1 is MNHEY, CDR2 SVGEGT. Trimming took off 2 bases at V and 3 bases at J, with 8 bases between the two ends. Here the CDR3 DNA reads TGTGCCAGCAGTTACGGGTGGGACTACGAGCAGTACTTC. Amino acids: CASSYGWDYEQYF.

This clonotype has ten or more counts. The chain employs TRBV28 and TRBJ1-1; the match to TRBD1 covers 8 bases. J lost 11 bases, V lost 3 bases, and 5 bases had no gene match. The CDR3 is 12 residues long. CDR1 and CDR2 from the germline V gene are MDHEN and SYDVKM. CDR3 coding DNA: TGTGCCAGCAGTTTTTCGGACAGGGCGGCTTTCTTT. Its translation is CASSFSDRAAFF.

This clonotype has just a few counts. Since no conserved phenylalanine or tryptophan closes the CDR3, a read error is the likely cause. The chain links TRBV28 to TRBJ2-5; 16 positions match TRBD2. The CDR3 covers 17 residues. In germline, CDR1 is MDHEN, CDR2 SYDVKM. V dropped 7 bases and J dropped 5; count of bases not matched to a gene: 10. DNA of the CDR3: TGTGCCAGCACCCTGCTGGGACTAGCGGGAGGGAGTGAGACCCAGTACCTC. Translating it yields CASTLLGLAGGSETQYL.

This clonotype was recorded at least ten times. The chain recombines TRBV10-2 with TRBJ2-1; D is tentatively TRBD1 or TRBD2 (6 bases each). The germline V gene encodes CDR1 WSHSY and CDR2 SAAADI. The length of the CDR3 is 14 residues. Between the trimmed V and J ends, which lost 4 bases and 8 bases, there was a span of 15 bases. The CDR3 nucleotides are TGCGCCAGCAGTGTCAACGGAGGGGGTGATGAGCAGTTCTTC. It is translated as CASSVNGGGDEQFF.

This chain connects TRBV6-2 or TRBV6-3 to TRBJ1-2; D uncertain. CDR3 length equals 14 residues. V lost 1 base to trimming and J lost 0 bases, with 6 bases between them. Per germline, CDR1 MNHEY and CDR2 SVGEGT. The CDR3 loop is CASSYFPANYGYTF. CDR3 bases: TGTGCCAGCAGTTACTTTCCAGCTAACTATGGCTACACCTTC.

The chain recombines TRBV25-1 with TRBJ2-5, with unresolved D. Germline CDR1 MGHDK, CDR2 SYGVNS. The CDR3 length is 12 residues. V lost 3 bases to trimming and J lost 3 bases, with 5 bases between them. DNA for the CDR3: TGTGCCAGCAGTGATCTAGAAGAGACCCAGTACTTC. Its translation is CASSDLEETQYF.

This clonotype was recorded a few times. The V gene is TRBV29-1, the J gene TRBJ2-3, with D perhaps TRBD1 (5 bases). This CDR3 spans 14 amino acids. Trimming stripped 4 bases from V and 0 bases from J, with 11 bases between. Germline CDR1 SQVTM, CDR2 ANQGSEA. CDR3 region: CSVGLRASTDTQYF. Here the CDR3 DNA reads TGCAGCGTTGGTCTCAGGGCTAGCACAGATACGCAGTATTTT.

This clonotype was recorded a few times. The chain uses TRBV3-1 and TRBJ2-2; D gene uncertain. Per germline, CDR1 LGHDT and CDR2 YNNKEL (reference sequence). Trimming took off 0 bases at V and 6 bases at J, with 11 bases between the two ends. The CDR3 runs to 15 residues. CDR3 bases: TGTGCCAGCAGCCAAGACACCCGAACCGCCGGGGAGCTGTTTTTT. Translating it yields CASSQDTRTAGELFF.

Of note for this clonotype: This clone may be a read error of a much larger clone one base away. The gene calls are TRBV5-1 and TRBJ1-2; D not resolved. The length of the CDR3 is 15 residues. The V end was cut by 3 bases, the J end by 1 base, with 13 bases between. Germline assignment: CDR1 SGHRS and CDR2 YFSETQ. This CDR3 reads CASSSELRNNYGYTF. CDR3 DNA: TGCGCCAGCAGCTCGGAATTGAGGAATAACTATGGCTACACCTTC. The variable domain in full, with the rest retrieved from reference TRBV5-1 and TRBJ1-2, is KAGVTQTPRYLIKTRGQQVTLSCSPISGHRSVSWYQQTPGQGLQFLFEYFSETQRNKGNFPGRFSGRQFSNSRSEMNVSTLELGDSALYLCASSSELRNNYGYTFGSGTRLTVV.

This chain links TRBV27 with TRBJ1-2; the match to TRBD1 covers 7 bases. V shed 3 bases, J shed 6 bases, and the junction held 13 bases outside the gene matches. Germline CDR1 reads MNHEY; CDR2 reads SMNVEV (reference sequence). This CDR3 has 16 residues. This CDR3 is CASSFDKPGQINGYTF. In DNA, the CDR3 is TGTGCCAGCAGTTTCGATAAGCCGGGACAGATAAATGGCTACACCTTC.

This clonotype was recorded at least ten times. The rearrangement links TRBV30 to TRBJ2-7; D unclear. CDR1 and CDR2 from the germline V gene are GTSNPN and SVGIG (reference sequence). The CDR3 has 13 residues. Trimming left V 3 bases short and J 3 bases short, with 12 bases between. CDR3 sequence: CAWSYFSVYEQYF. The CDR3 DNA reads as TGTGCCTGGAGCTATTTTTCGGTCTACGAGCAGTACTTC.

The chain has TRBV20-1 and TRBJ1-2; D is undetermined. Germline CDR1 is DFQATT and CDR2 is SNEGSKA (reference sequence). Deletions cut 5 bases from V and 8 bases from J, with 15 bases between. This CDR3 has 12 amino acids. The CDR3 DNA reads as TGCAGTGCTGGACCGCCCGCTATGGGCTACACCTTC. Encoded protein: CSAGPPAMGYTF.

The sample holds many counts of this clonotype. The V call is TRBV24-1, the J call TRBJ1-5; D is unresolved. The V and J ends lost 2 bases and 0 bases respectively, with 4 bases between them. Germline loops: CDR1 KGHDR, CDR2 SFDVKD. The CDR3 loop spans 14 amino acids. In DNA, the CDR3 is TGTGCCACCAGTGATTCGTATAGCAATCAGCCCCAGCATTTT. Its protein is CATSDSYSNQPQHF.

This clonotype was found a few times. This chain uses TRBV7-9 with TRBJ2-1; 11 bases align to TRBD2. Trimming took 4 bases from V and 8 from J; bases not matched to a gene: 16. The CDR3 loop spans 18 amino acids. Germline V gene data show CDR1 as SEHNR and CDR2 as FQNEAQ (reference sequence). CDR3 protein: CASSSEGIAGGPSYEQFF. Written as DNA, the CDR3 is TGTGCCAGCAGCTCAGAAGGGATAGCGGGAGGGCCTAGCTATGAGCAGTTCTTC.

This clonotype was counted at least ten times. CDR3 sequence reads: CATMRRDRGSPLHF. For the CDR3, the DNA is TGTGCCACGATGCGCCGGGACAGAGGCTCACCCCTCCACTTT. This sequence joins TRBV6-1 and TRBJ1-6, with 7 bases aligning to TRBD1. Germline CDR1 and CDR2: MNHNS and SASEGT. V gave up 10 bases and J gave up 10 bases; unmatched junction bases: 13. This CDR3 has 14 residues.

This clonotype has only a few counts. The rearrangement links TRBV5-8 to TRBJ1-1; D is ambiguous. V gave up 7 bases and J gave up 5 bases, with 15 bases separating them. Germline CDR1 SGHTS, CDR2 YDEGEE. This CDR3 is built from 13 residues. The CDR3 DNA reads TGTGCCAGCGCGGATGGCAGGCCTACTGAAGCTTTCTTT. This gives the protein CASADGRPTEAFF. The full variable domain, rest sourced from reference TRBV5-8 and TRBJ1-1, is EAGVTQSPTHLIKTRGQQATLRCSPISGHTSVYWYQQALGLGLQFLLWYDEGEERNRGNFPPRFSGRQFPNYSSELNVNALELEDSALYLCASADGRPTEAFFGQGTRLTVV.

This clonotype was observed at least ten times. This sequence joins TRBV27 and TRBJ2-5, with a possible D match to TRBD1 (5 bases). Germline V gene sequence: CDR1 MNHEY, CDR2 SMNVEV (reference sequence). This CDR3 has 15 residues. Trimming left V 2 bases short and J 5 bases short, with 15 bases between. CDR3 loop: CASSLQGMVGETQYF. In DNA, the CDR3 is TGTGCCAGCAGTTTACAGGGAATGGTTGGGGAGACCCAGTACTTC.

On this clonotype itself: A single base separates this from a much larger clone, so it may be a read error. This sequence joins TRBV30 and TRBJ2-7, with a possible D match to TRBD1 (8 bases). CDR3 length equals 15 residues. V lost 2 bases, J lost 3 bases, and 17 bases lay in between. Germline values: CDR1 GTSNPN, CDR2 SVGIG (reference sequence). CDR3 nucleotides: TGTGCCTGGAGTTATCGACAGGGGACTATCTACGAGCAGTACTTC. This translates into CAWSYRQGTIYEQYF.

This rearrangement joins TRBV20-1 to TRBJ2-3; D is unclear. The germline gives CDR1 DFQATT, CDR2 SNEGSKA (reference sequence). This CDR3 has 14 residues. The CDR3 coding sequence is TGCAGCCCAACTGAGCGCCTGGGTGCAGATACGCAGTATTTT. This codes for CSPTERLGADTQYF.

This clonotype has just a few counts. This chain uses TRBV19 with TRBJ1-1; unclear D gene. CDR1 and CDR2 from the germline V gene are LNHDA and SQIVND (reference sequence). Trimming stripped 4 bases from V and 0 bases from J, with 9 bases between. The CDR3 is made up of 14 amino acids. The CDR3 region has the DNA TGTGCCAGTAGTAACCTTGGGATGAACACTGAAGCTTTCTTT. It codes for CASSNLGMNTEAFF.

This clonotype was observed a few times. The genes are TRBV7-2 and TRBJ2-2; D gene uncertain. Germline CDR1 reads SGHTA; CDR2 reads FQGNSA. The CDR3 runs to 13 residues. V was cut by 0 bases and J by 7 bases, with 6 bases left in between. The CDR3 DNA follows: TGTGCCAGCAGCTTAGCGGGTGACGGGGAGCTGTTTTTT. Translation gives CASSLAGDGELFF.

There are a few counts of this clonotype. CDR3 in DNA: TGTGCCAGCAGCCAAAGGGACAGTCAAGAGACCCAGTACTTC. Protein sequence: CASSQRDSQETQYF. The chain carries TRBV3-1 and TRBJ2-5, with TRBD1 identical over 7 bases. CDR3 size: 14 residues. Germline trimming cut 2 bases from V and 2 bases from J; bases unmatched to any gene: 2. Germline CDR1 and CDR2: LGHDT and YNNKEL (reference sequence).

This clonotype was seen only a few times. The chain is built from TRBV7-9 and TRBJ2-7; TRBD1 is a possible D gene (9 bases). The germline gives CDR1 SEHNR, CDR2 FQNEAQ (reference sequence). CDR3 length equals 16 residues. Trimming removed 5 bases at V and 2 bases at J, with 19 bases between. The CDR3 sequence is CASSPLAGQGTYEQYF. The CDR3 nucleotides are TGTGCCAGCAGCCCTTTAGCGGGACAGGGTACCTACGAGCAGTACTTC.

This clonotype was counted a few times. This could be a read error, since a much larger clone is one nucleotide away. This rearrangement joins TRBV28 to TRBJ2-1; tentative D call: TRBD2 (5 bases). V lost 4 bases and J lost 0, with 25 bases in between. Germline V CDR1 and CDR2: MDHEN, SYDVKM. This CDR3 has 20 residues. CDR3 sequence reads: CASSSRHRFSGNSSYNEQFF. CDR3 in DNA: TGTGCCAGCAGTTCCAGGCATCGTTTCTCGGGGAACAGCTCCTACAATGAGCAGTTCTTC.

The CDR3 DNA sequence: TGTGCCTGGAGCGACCTCTATGGCTACACCTTC. It yields the protein CAWSDLYGYTF. The rearrangement uses TRBV30 and TRBJ1-2; D remains unclear. The V gene's germline CDR1 is GTSNPN and CDR2 SVGIG (reference sequence). The germline V and J ends were trimmed by 3 bases and 4 bases, with 6 bases remaining between them. The CDR3 contains 11 residues.

The V and J genes are TRBV4-3 and TRBJ2-7; D is perhaps TRBD1 or TRBD2 (5 bases each). Germline CDR1 LGHNA, CDR2 YSLEER. This CDR3 has 13 amino acids. V lost 0 bases, J lost 5 bases, and 8 bases lay in between. The CDR3 DNA sequence: TGCGCCAGCAGCCAAGACGGGACGAACGAGCAGTACTTC. Translated: CASSQDGTNEQYF.

This chain links TRBV2 with TRBJ1-5, with 11 bases that match TRBD1. The V and J ends lost 3 bases and 6 bases, in that order; junction bases with no gene match: 4. Germline-derived CDR1 and CDR2 are SNHLY and FYNNEI. The CDR3 totals 15 residues. CDR3 loop: CASSERTGGRQPQHF. The DNA for the CDR3 is TGTGCCAGCAGTGAGAGGACAGGGGGCCGTCAGCCCCAGCATTTT.

There are many counts of this clonotype. The J gene is TRBJ2-3, the V gene TRBV6-1; the match to TRBD1 covers 8 bases. Germline loops: CDR1 MNHNS, CDR2 SASEGT. The CDR3 is 15 amino acids. V shed 8 bases, J shed 5 bases, and the junction held 12 bases outside the gene matches. The CDR3 DNA is TGTGCCAGCGCGGGGTCAGGGGGCAGTATAGATACGCAGTATTTT. Its translation: CASAGSGGSIDTQYF.